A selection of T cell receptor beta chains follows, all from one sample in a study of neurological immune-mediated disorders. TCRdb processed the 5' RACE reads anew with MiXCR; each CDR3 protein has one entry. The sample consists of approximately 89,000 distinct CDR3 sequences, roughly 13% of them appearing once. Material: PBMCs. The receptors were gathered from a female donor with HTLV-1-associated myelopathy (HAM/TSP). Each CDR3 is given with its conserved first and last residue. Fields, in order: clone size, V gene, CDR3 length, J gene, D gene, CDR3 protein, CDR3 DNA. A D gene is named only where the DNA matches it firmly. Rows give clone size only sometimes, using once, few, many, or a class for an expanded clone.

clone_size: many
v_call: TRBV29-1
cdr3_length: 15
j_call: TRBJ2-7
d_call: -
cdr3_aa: CSVRTERTLSYEQYF
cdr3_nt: TGCAGCGTACGGACAGAGCGGACCCTTTCCTACGAGCAGTACTTC

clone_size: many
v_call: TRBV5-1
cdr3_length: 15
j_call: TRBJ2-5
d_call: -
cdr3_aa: CASSSGGDRGETQYF
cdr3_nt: TGCGCCAGCAGCTCCGGCGGTGATCGGGGGGAGACCCAGTACTTC

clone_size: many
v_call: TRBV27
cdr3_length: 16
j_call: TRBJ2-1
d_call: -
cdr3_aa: CASSATRLSSYNEQFF
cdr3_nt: TGTGCCAGCAGTGCCACTCGATTGAGCTCCTACAATGAGCAGTTCTTC

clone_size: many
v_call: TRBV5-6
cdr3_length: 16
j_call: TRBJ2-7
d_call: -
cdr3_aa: CASSLARFLESYEQYF
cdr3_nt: TGTGCCAGCAGCTTGGCCAGGTTTTTGGAATCCTACGAGCAGTACTTC

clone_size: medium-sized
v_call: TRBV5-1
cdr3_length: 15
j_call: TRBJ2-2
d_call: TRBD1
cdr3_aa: CASTTGTANTGELFF
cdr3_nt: TGCGCCAGCACCACGGGGACAGCGAACACCGGGGAGCTGTTTTTT

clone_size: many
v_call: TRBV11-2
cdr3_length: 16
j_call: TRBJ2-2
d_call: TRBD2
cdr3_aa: CASSYSGGVSTGELFF
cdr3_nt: TGTGCCAGCAGCTATAGCGGGGGGGTATCCACCGGGGAGCTGTTTTTT

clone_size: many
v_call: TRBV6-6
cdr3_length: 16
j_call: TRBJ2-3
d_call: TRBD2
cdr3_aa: CASSYSGGGYTDTQYF
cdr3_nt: TGTGCCAGCAGTTATAGTGGGGGGGGATACACAGATACGCAGTATTTT

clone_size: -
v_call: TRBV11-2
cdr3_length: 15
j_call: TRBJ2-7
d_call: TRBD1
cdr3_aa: CASSLDRGRSYEQYF
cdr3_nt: TGTGCCAGCAGCTTAGACAGGGGGCGGTCCTACGAGCAGTACTTC

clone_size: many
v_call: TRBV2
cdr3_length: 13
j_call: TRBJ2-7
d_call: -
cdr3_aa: CASRASVSYEQYF
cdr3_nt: TGTGCCAGCCGGGCCTCGGTCTCCTACGAGCAGTACTTC

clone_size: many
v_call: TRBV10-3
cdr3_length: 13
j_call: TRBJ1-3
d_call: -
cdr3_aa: CAIRDGSGNTIYF
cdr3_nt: TGTGCCATCAGGGACGGCTCTGGAAACACCATATATTTT

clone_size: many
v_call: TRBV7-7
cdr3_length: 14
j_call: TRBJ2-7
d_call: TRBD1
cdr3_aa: CASSLGTGSYEQYF
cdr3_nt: TGTGCCAGCAGCCTCGGGACAGGGTCCTACGAGCAGTACTTC

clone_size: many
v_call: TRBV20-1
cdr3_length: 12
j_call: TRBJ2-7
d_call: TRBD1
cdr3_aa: CSAGNRGYEQYF
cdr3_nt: TGCAGTGCTGGAAACAGGGGGTACGAGCAGTACTTC

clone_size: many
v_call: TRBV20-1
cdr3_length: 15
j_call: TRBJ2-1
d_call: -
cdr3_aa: CSARDLLGNGNEQFF
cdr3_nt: TGCAGTGCTAGAGATTTGCTGGGGAATGGCAATGAGCAGTTCTTC

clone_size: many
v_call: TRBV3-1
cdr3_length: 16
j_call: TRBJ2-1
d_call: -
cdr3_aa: CASSLFGLRGYNEQFF
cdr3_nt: TGTGCCAGCAGCCTTTTCGGACTGCGAGGCTACAATGAGCAGTTCTTC

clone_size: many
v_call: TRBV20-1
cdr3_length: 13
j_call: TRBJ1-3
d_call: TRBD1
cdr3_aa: CSARQGSGNTIYF
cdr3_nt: TGCAGTGCAAGACAGGGGTCTGGAAACACCATATATTTT

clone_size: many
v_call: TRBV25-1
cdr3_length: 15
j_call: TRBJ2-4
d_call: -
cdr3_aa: CASSEFGAGLNIQYF
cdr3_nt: TGTGCCAGCAGTGAATTCGGTGCGGGGCTAAACATTCAGTACTTC

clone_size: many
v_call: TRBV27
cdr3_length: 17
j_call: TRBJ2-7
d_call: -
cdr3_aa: CASSLRIHSDGSYEQYF
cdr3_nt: TGTGCCAGCAGTTTACGCATCCATTCAGATGGGTCCTACGAGCAGTACTTC

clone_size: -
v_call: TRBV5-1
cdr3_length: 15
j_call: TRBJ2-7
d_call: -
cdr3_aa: CASSPGLTDSYEQYF
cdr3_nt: TGCGCCAGCAGCCCCGGCCTGACTGACTCCTACGAGCAGTACTTC

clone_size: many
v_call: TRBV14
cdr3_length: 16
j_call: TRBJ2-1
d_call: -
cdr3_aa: CASSQEWGNPYNEQFF
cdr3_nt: TGTGCCAGCAGCCAAGAATGGGGTAACCCCTACAATGAGCAGTTCTTC

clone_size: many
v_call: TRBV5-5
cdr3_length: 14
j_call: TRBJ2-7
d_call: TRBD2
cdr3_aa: CASTLAGEVYEQYF
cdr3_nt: TGTGCCAGCACACTAGCGGGAGAAGTCTACGAGCAGTACTTC

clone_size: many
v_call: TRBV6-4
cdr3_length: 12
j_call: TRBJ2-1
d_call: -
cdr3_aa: CASRGTYNEQFF
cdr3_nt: TGTGCCAGCAGGGGAACTTACAATGAGCAGTTCTTC

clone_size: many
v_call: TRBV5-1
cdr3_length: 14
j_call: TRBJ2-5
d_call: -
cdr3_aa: CASSWGWGAETQYF
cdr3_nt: TGCGCCAGCAGCTGGGGTTGGGGCGCGGAGACCCAGTACTTC

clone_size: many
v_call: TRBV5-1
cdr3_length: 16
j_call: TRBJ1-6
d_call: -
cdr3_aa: CASSLDLSSYNSPLHF
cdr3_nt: TGCGCCAGCAGCTTGGACTTGAGCTCCTATAATTCACCCCTCCACTTT

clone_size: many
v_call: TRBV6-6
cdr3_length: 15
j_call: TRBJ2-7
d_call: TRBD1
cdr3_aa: CASRDSGTASYEQYF
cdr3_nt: TGTGCCAGCAGAGACTCCGGGACAGCCTCCTACGAGCAGTACTTC

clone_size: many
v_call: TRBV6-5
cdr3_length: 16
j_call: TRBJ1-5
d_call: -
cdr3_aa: CASSLSGIGGNQPQHF
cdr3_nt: TGTGCCAGCAGTTTATCAGGGATTGGCGGCAATCAGCCCCAGCATTTT

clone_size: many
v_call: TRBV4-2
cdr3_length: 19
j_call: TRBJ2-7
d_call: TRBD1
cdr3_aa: CASSRSTGGSWMSSYEQYF
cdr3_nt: TGTGCCAGCAGCCGATCTACAGGGGGCAGTTGGATGAGCTCCTACGAGCAGTACTTC

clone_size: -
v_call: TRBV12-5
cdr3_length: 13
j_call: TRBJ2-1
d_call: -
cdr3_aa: CASGLSSVNEQFF
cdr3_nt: TGTGCTAGTGGTTTGTCCTCTGTTAATGAGCAGTTCTTC

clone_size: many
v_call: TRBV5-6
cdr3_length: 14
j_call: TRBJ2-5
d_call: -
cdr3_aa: CASSSPTGGETQYF
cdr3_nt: TGTGCCAGCAGCTCACCGACAGGCGGGGAGACCCAGTACTTC

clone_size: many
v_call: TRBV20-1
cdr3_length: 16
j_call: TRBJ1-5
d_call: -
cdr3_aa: CSASFVGGLNNQPQHF
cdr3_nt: TGCAGTGCTAGCTTTGTGGGCGGTCTGAATAATCAGCCCCAGCATTTT

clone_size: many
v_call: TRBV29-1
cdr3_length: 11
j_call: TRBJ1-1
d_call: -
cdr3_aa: CSVDGTVGAFF
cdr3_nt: TGCAGCGTTGATGGAACAGTTGGCGCTTTCTTT

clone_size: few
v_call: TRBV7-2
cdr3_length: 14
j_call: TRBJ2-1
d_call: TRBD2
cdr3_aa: CASSLKTGTSGVHF
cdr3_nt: TGTGCCAGCAGCTTAAAGACCGGGACTAGCGGGGTCCACTTC

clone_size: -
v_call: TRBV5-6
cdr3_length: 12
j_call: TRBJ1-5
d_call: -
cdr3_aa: CASSRGGQPQHF
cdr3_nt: TGTGCCAGCAGCCGGGGAGGTCAGCCCCAGCATTTT

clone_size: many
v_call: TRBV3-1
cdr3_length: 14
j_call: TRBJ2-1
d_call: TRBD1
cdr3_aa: CASTTSRTGGEQFF
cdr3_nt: TGTGCCAGCACCACAAGCCGTACAGGGGGTGAGCAGTTCTTC

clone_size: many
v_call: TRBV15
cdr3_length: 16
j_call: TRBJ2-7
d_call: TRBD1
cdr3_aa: CATSRPTGTASYEQYF
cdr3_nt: TGTGCCACCAGCAGACCCACCGGGACAGCCTCCTACGAGCAGTACTTC

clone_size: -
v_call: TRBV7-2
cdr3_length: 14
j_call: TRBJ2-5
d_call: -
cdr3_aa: CASSFSPGTTGQYF
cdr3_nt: TGTGCCAGCAGCTTTTCCCCCGGAACAACCGGCCAGTACTTC

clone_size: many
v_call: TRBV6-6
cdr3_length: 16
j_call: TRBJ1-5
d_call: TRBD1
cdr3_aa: CASSPPQGAGNQPQHF
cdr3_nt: TGTGCCAGCAGCCCACCCCAGGGGGCAGGCAATCAGCCCCAGCATTTT

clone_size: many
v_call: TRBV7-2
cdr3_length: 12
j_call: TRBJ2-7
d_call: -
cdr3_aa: CASSLAQVEQYF
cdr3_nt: TGTGCCAGCAGCTTAGCGCAGGTCGAGCAGTACTTC